This TCR beta chain was sequenced for a study of lymphopenia after photon versus proton radiotherapy. Findings and caveats of the study: After the lymphocyte nadir, photon-treated repertoires showed oligoclonal expansion, especially of CD8+ Temra cells. Under photons, naive T cells and diversity fell while effector/memory populations rose. Post-nadir TCR diversity decline inversely tracked overall survival among those who died.

The CDR3 extends over 15 amino acids. The V and J ends lost 4 bases and 1 base, in that order; junction bases with no gene match: 5. The germline V gene encodes CDR1 SGDLS and CDR2 YYNGEE. TCRdb's copy holds only in-frame clones and misses some; the assay was immunoSEQ multiplex PCR. The profile shows tens of thousands of clones, around four fifths of them singletons. Details on this clone: Its target is unknown.

The genes are TRBV9 and TRBJ2-3; 8 bases agree with TRBD2. The TCR comes from a woman between 45 and 60 years old with pancreatic cancer. The material sequenced was peripheral blood, taken from a patient treated with photon-based radiotherapy. In DNA, the CDR3 is TGTGCCAGCAGCTTCCAAGCGGGGGGCACAGATACGCAGTATTTT. This sequence encodes CASSFQAGGTDTQYF.